This TCR beta chain was captured in a study of blood T cell repertoires in COVID-19. Across the whole study: Samples representing acute and convalescent COVID-19 were sourced from the United States, Italy and Spain. In each case, the material was cDNA or gDNA derived from T cells, B-cell-depleted T cells, or PBMCs.

Germline-derived CDR1 and CDR2 are GTSNPN and SVGIG (reference sequence). This CDR3 region has 13 residues. Trimming shortened V by 4 bases and J by 4 bases, and 13 bases separated the two germline ends. Per the authors' pipeline: Reference gene primer amplification yielded estimated nucleated cell counts. Profiling relied on immunoSEQ multiplex PCR, and the TCRdb table lists in-frame clones only, not all of them. V, J and clone size are taken as reported in that table, and D and trimming were inferred from the DNA itself. The sample carries approximately 150,000 clones, around 76% recorded once. This TCR came from a woman between 70 and 85 years old with acute or convalescent COVID-19. The chain employs TRBV30 and TRBJ2-5; maybe TRBD1 (5 bases). What was sequenced was peripheral blood. The DNA for the CDR3 is TGTGCCTGGAATGTCGCAGGGCCAGAGACCCAGTACTTC. Protein product: CAWNVAGPETQYF.